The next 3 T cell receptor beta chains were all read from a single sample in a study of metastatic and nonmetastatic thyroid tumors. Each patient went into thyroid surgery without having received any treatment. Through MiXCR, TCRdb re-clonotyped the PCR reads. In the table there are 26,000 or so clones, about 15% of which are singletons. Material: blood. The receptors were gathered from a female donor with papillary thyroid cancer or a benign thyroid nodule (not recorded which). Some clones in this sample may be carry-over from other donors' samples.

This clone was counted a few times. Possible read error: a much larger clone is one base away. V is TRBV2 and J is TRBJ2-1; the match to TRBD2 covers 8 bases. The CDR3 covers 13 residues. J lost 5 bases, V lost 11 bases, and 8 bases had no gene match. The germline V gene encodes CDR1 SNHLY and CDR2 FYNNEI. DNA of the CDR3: TGTGCCGGCGGGACTAGAGGGGACAATGAGCAGTTCTTC. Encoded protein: CAGGTRGDNEQFF.

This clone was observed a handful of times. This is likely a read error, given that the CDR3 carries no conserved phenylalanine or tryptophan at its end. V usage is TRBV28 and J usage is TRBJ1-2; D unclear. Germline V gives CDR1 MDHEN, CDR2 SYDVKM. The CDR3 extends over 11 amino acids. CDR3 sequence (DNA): TGTGCCAGCATCTCTAAATATGGCTACACCTTA. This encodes CASISKYGYTL.

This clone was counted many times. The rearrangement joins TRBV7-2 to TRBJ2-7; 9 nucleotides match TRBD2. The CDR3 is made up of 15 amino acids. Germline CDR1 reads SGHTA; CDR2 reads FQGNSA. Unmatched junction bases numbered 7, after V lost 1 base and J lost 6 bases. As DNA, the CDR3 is TGTGCCAGCAGCTTAGAATTAGCGGGAGATGGCGAGCAGTACTTC. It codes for CASSLELAGDGEQYF.